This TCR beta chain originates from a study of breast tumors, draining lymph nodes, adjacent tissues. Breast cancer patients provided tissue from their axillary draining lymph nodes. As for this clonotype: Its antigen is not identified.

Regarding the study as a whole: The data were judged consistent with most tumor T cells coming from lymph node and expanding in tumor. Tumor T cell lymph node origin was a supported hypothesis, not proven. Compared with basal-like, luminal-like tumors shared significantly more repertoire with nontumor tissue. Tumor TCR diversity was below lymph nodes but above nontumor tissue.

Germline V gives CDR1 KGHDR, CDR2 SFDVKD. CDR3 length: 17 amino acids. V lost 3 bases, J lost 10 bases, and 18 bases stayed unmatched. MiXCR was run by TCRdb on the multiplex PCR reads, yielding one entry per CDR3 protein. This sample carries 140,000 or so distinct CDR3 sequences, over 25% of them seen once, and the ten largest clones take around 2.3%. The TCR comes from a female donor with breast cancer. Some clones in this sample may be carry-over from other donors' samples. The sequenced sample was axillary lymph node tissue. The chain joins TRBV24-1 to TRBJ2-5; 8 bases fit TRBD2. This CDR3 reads CATSDPRGGSTGGDQYF. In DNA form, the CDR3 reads TGTGCCACCAGTGATCCCCGAGGAGGGAGCACCGGGGGGGACCAGTACTTC.